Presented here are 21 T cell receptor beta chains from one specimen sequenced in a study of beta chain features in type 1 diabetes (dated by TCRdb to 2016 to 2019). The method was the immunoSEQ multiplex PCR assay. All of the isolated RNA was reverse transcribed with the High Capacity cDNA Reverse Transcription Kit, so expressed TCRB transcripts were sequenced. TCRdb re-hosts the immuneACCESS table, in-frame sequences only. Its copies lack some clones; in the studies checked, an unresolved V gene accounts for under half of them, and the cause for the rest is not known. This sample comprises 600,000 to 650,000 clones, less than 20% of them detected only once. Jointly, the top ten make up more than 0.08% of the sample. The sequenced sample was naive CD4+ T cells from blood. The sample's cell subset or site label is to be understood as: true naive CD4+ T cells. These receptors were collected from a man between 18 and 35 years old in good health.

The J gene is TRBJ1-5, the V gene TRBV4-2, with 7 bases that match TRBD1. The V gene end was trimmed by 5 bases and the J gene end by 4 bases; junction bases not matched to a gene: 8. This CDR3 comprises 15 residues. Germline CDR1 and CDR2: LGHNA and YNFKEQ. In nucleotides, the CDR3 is TGTGCCAGCAGCAGGTCGGCAGGGGGTAATCAGCCCCAGCATTTT. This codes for CASSRSAGGNQPQHF.

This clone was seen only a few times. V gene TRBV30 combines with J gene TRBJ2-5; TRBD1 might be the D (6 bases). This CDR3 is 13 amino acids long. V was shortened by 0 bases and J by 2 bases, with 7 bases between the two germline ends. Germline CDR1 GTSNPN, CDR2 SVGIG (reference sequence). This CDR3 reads CAWSVTGQETQYF. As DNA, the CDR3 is TGTGCCTGGAGTGTTACAGGGCAAGAGACCCAGTACTTC.

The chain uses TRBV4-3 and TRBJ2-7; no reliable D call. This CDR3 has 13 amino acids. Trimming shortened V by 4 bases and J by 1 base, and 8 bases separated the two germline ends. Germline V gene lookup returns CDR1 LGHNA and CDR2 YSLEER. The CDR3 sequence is CASSRDISYEQYF. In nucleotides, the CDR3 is TGCGCCAGCAGCCGAGACATTTCCTACGAGCAGTACTTC.

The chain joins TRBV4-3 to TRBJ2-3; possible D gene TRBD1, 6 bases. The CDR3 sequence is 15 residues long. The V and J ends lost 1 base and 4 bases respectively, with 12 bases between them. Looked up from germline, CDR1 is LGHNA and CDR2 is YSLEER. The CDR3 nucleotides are TGCGCCAGCAGCCAAGCAGGGGTTAGGGCAGATACGCAGTATTTT. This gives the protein CASSQAGVRADTQYF.

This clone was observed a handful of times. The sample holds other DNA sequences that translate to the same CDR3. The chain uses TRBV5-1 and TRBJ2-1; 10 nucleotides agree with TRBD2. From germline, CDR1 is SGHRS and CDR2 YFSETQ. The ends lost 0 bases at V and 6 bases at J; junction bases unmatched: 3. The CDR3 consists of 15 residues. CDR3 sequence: CASSLGSSGGNEQFF. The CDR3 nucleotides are TGCGCCAGCAGCTTGGGGTCTAGCGGGGGCAATGAGCAGTTCTTC.

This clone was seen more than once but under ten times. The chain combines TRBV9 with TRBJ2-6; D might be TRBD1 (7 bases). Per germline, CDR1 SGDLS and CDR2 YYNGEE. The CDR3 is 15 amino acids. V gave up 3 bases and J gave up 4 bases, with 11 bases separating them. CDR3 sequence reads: CASSARGQGANVLTF. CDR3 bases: TGTGCCAGCAGCGCGCGGGGACAGGGGGCCAACGTCCTGACTTTC.

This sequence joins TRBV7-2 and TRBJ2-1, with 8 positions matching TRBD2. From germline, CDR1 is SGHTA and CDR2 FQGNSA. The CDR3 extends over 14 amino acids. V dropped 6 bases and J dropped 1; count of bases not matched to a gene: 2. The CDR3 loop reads CASRSGGSYNEQFF. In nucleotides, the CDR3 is TGTGCCAGCAGAAGCGGGGGTTCCTACAATGAGCAGTTCTTC. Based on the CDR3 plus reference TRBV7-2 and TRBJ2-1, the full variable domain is GAGVSQSPSNKVTEKGKDVELRCDPISGHTALYWYRQSLGQGLEFLIYFQGNSAPDKSGLPSDRFSAERTGGSVSTLTIQRTQQEDSAVYLCASRSGGSYNEQFFGPGTRLTVL.

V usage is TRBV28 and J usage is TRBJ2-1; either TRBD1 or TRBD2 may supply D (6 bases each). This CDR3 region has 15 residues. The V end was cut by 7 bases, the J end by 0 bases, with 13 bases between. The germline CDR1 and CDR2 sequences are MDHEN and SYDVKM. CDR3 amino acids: CASTGAGPSYNEQFF. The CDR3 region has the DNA TGTGCCAGCACGGGGGCGGGACCCTCCTACAATGAGCAGTTCTTC.

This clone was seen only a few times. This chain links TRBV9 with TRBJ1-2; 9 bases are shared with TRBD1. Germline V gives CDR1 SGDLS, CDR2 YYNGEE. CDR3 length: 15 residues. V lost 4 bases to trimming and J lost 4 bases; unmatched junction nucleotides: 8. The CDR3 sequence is CASSRGTGLPYGYTF. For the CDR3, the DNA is TGTGCCAGCAGCCGAGGGACAGGGTTACCCTATGGCTACACCTTC.

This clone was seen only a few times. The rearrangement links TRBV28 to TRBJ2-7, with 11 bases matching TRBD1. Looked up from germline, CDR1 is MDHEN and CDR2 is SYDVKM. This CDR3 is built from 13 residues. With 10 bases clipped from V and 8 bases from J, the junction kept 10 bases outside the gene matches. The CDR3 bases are TGTGCCACCGAGGACAGGGGGCCTAGTAAGCAGTACTTC. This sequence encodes CATEDRGPSKQYF.

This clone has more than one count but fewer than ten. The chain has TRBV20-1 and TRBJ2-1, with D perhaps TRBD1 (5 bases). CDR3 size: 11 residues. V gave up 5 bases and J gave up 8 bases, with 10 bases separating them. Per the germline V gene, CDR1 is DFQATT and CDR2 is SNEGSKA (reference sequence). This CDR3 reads CSAQGIYEQFF. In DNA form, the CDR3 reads TGCAGTGCTCAGGGAATCTATGAGCAGTTCTTC.

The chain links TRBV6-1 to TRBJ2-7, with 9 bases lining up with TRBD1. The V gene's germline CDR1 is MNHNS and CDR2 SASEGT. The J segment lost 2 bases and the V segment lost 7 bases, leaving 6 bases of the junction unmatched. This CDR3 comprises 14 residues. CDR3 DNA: TGTGCCAGCAAGACCGGGACAGGGACCTACGAGCAGTACTTC. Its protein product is CASKTGTGTYEQYF.

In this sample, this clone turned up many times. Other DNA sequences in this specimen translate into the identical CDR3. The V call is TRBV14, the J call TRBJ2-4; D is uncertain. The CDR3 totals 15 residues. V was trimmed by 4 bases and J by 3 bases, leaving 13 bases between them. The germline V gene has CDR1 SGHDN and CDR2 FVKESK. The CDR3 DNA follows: TGTGCCAGCAGCCTCGGCGACTTAGTCAAAAACATTCAGTACTTC. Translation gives CASSLGDLVKNIQYF.

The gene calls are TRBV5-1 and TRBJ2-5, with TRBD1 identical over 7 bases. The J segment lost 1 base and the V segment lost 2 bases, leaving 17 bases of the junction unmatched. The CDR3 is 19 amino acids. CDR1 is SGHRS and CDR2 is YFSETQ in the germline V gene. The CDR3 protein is CASSFPNTLRTGIQETQYF. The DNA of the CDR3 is TGCGCCAGCAGCTTCCCAAATACCCTTCGGACAGGAATCCAAGAGACCCAGTACTTC.

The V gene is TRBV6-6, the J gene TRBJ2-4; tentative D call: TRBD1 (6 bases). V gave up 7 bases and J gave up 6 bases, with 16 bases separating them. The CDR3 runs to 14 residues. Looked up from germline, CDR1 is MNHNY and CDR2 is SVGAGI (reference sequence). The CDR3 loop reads CASKDRASGNIQYF. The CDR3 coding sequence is TGTGCCAGCAAGGACAGAGCCTCCGGAAACATTCAGTACTTC.

Here the CDR3 reads CASSLAGYSNQPQHF. The CDR3 DNA sequence: TGTGCCAGCAGCTTAGCGGGCTATAGCAATCAGCCCCAGCATTTT. The V and J genes are TRBV5-4 and TRBJ1-5, with unresolved D. CDR1 and CDR2 (germline): SGHNT, YYREEE (reference sequence). The CDR3 covers 15 residues. Trimming stripped 2 bases from V and 0 bases from J, with 9 bases between. The full variable domain, completed using reference TRBV5-4 and TRBJ1-5, is ETGVTQSPTHLIKTRGQQVTLRCSSQSGHNTVSWYQQALGQGPQFIFQYYREEENGRGNFPPRFSGLQFPNYSSELNVNALELDDSALYLCASSLAGYSNQPQHFGDGTRLSIL.

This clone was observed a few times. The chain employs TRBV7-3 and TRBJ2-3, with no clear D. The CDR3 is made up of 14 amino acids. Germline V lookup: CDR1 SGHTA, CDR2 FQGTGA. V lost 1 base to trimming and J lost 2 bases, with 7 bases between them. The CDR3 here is CASSLSRVTDTQYF. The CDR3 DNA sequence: TGTGCCAGCAGCTTAAGCCGGGTCACAGATACGCAGTATTTT.

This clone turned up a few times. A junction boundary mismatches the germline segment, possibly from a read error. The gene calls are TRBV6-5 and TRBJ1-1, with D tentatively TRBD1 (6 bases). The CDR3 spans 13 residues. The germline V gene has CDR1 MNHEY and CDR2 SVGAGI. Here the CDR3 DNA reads TGTGCCACCAAACAGGGATCCGCCGCTGAGGCTTTCTTT. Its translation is CATKQGSAAEAFF.

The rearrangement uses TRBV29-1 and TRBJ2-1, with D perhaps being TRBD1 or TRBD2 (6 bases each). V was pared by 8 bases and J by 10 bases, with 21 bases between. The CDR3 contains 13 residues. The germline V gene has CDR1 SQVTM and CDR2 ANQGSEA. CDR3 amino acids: CSSRTGADSEQFF. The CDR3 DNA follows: TGCAGCTCCCGAACGGGGGCAGACAGCGAGCAGTTCTTC.

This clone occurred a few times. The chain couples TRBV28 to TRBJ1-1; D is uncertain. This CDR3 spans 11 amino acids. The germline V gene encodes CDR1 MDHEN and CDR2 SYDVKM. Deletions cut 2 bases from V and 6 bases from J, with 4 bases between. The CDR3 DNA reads TGTGCCAGCAGTTTAATTGCTGAAGCTTTCTTT. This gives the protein CASSLIAEAFF.

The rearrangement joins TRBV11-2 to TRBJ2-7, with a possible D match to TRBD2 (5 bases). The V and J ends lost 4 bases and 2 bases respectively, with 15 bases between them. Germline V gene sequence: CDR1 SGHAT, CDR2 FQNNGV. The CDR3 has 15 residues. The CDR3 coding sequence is TGTGCCAGCAGCTCGCCGGGGAGATCCCCCTACGAGCAGTACTTC. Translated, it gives CASSSPGRSPYEQYF.